Each of the 2 T cell receptor beta chains below was sequenced from the same sample in a study of cytomegalovirus exposure and HLA in healthy donors. Primers: 60 Vbeta forward and 13 Jbeta reverse. TCRdb's copy holds only in-frame clones and misses some; the assay was immunoSEQ multiplex PCR. The ten most abundant clones cover 1.5% to 2% of a sample with approximately 130,000 clones. The sample was PBMCs. Receptor source: a woman aged 60-75 years in good health and CMV-seronegative.

This sequence joins TRBV15 and TRBJ2-7; D ambiguous. Germline values: CDR1 LNHNV, CDR2 YYDKDF (reference sequence). Trimming left V 2 bases short and J 2 bases short, with 10 bases between. The CDR3 has 14 residues. The CDR3 is CATSRHGETYEQYF. Written as DNA, the CDR3 is TGTGCCACCAGCAGACACGGAGAGACCTACGAGCAGTACTTC.

The chain carries TRBV13 and TRBJ2-1; D may be TRBD2 (6 bases). Looked up from germline, CDR1 is PRHDT and CDR2 is FYEKMQ (reference sequence). The CDR3 consists of 16 residues. Trimming removed 0 bases at V and 4 bases at J, with 13 bases between. CDR3 sequence: CASSLGGREGYNEQFF. CDR3 nucleotides: TGTGCCAGCAGCTTAGGCGGGAGAGAAGGTTACAATGAGCAGTTCTTC.